This T cell receptor (beta chain) appears in the sequencing data of a study of blood T cell repertoires in COVID-19. Background on the study: COVID-19 samples, acute and convalescent, were from the United States, Italy and Spain. T cells, B-cell-depleted T cells, or PBMCs provided the cDNA or gDNA that served as material.

This CDR3 region has 14 residues. From germline, CDR1 is MDHEN and CDR2 SYDVKM. The ends were cut back, 5 bases at V and 1 base at J, with 8 bases in the middle. As processed by the authors: Scientists estimated how many nucleated cells there were by amplifying reference gene primers. Profiling relied on immunoSEQ multiplex PCR, and the TCRdb table lists in-frame clones only, not all of them. Clone size and the V and J calls come from that table; the DNA yielded D and trimming. The sample shows 100,000 or so clones, 81% of them seen only once. This clonotype was sampled from a woman aged 65 to 85 with acute or convalescent COVID-19. This chain uses TRBV28 with TRBJ2-2; no clear D. Sequencing input: peripheral blood. The CDR3 region is CASSLRQNTGELFF. In DNA form, the CDR3 reads TGTGCCAGCAGTCTCCGACAGAACACCGGGGAGCTGTTTTTT.